These 10 T cell receptor beta chains share one sample of origin, sequenced in a study of blood T cell repertoires in COVID-19. Sequenced by immunoSEQ multiplex PCR; TCRdb stores in-frame clones only, minus some. The data contain around 150,000 clones, around four fifths of them singletons. Input material: PBMCs or T cells enriched from blood (not recorded which). The receptor source for this set is a woman between 35 and 50 years old who had recovered from COVID-19.

The chain recombines TRBV4-1 with TRBJ1-6; no clear D gene. V lost 0 bases and J lost 7, with 7 bases in between. This CDR3 contains 14 residues. Germline V CDR1 and CDR2: MGHRA, YSYEKL. The CDR3 here is CASSQDGPNSPLHF. CDR3 DNA sequence: TGCGCCAGCAGCCAAGATGGGCCCAATTCACCCCTCCACTTT.

V gene TRBV5-1 combines with J gene TRBJ2-5; the D gene is possibly TRBD2 (6 bases). The length of the CDR3 is 13 residues. In germline, CDR1 is SGHRS, CDR2 YFSETQ. Trimming left V 4 bases short and J 5 bases short, with 12 bases between. The DNA of the CDR3 is TGCGCCAGCAGCCTGGGACTGGCGGAGACCCAGTACTTC. The encoded protein is CASSLGLAETQYF.

On this clone itself: Other DNA sequences from this sample encode an identical CDR3 as well. V is TRBV15 and J is TRBJ2-5, with a tentative D call TRBD1 (5 bases). CDR3 length: 13 residues. In germline, CDR1 is LNHNV, CDR2 YYDKDF (reference sequence). V dropped 3 bases and J dropped 2 bases, with 7 bases sitting between them. CDR3 loop: CATSRGQQETQYF. CDR3 sequence (DNA): TGTGCCACCAGCAGGGGGCAGCAAGAGACCCAGTACTTC. The full variable domain, with the rest looked up from reference TRBV15 and TRBJ2-5, is DAMVIQNPRYQVTQFGKPVTLSCSQTLNHNVMYWYQQKSSQAPKLLFHYYDKDFNNEADTPDNFQSRRPNTSFCFLDIRSPGLGDTAMYLCATSRGQQETQYFGPGTRLLVL.

V usage is TRBV30 and J usage is TRBJ1-3; 8 bases agree with TRBD1. CDR3 length equals 12 residues. The germline gives CDR1 GTSNPN, CDR2 SVGIG (reference sequence). J was trimmed by 4 bases and V by 7 bases; bases with no gene match: 3. The CDR3 loop is CASDRAGNTIYF. DNA for the CDR3: TGTGCCTCGGACAGGGCGGGAAACACCATATATTTT. The full variable domain, completed using reference TRBV30 and TRBJ1-3, is SQTIHQWPATLVQPVGSPLSLECTVEGTSNPNLYWYRQAAGRGLQLLFYSVGIGQISSEVPQNLSASRPQDRQFILSSKKLLLSDSGFYLCASDRAGNTIYFGEGSWLTVV.

V and J are TRBV19 and TRBJ1-2; TRBD1 might be the D (6 bases). Germline assignment: CDR1 LNHDA and CDR2 SQIVND (reference sequence). This CDR3 contains 16 residues. The V end lost 2 bases, the J end lost 4 bases, and 17 bases lay between the germline ends. CDR3 loop: CASSIPSGQMTYGYTF. Here the CDR3 DNA reads TGTGCCAGTAGTATACCCTCCGGACAGATGACCTATGGCTACACCTTC.

CDR3 region: CASTLSRRGEAFF. As DNA, the CDR3 is TGTGCCAGCACCCTTTCTAGGAGGGGTGAGGCTTTCTTT. This sequence joins TRBV3-1 (or the pseudogene TRBV3-2) and TRBJ1-1; a weak D match, TRBD1 (5 bases). The ends were cut back, 7 bases at V and 11 bases at J, with 20 bases in the middle. Germline values: CDR1 LGHDT, CDR2 YNNKEL (reference sequence). The CDR3 contains 13 residues.

The chain is built from TRBV7-6 and TRBJ2-3, with TRBD2 identical over 8 bases. The CDR3 length is 15 residues. The V gene's germline CDR1 is SGHVS and CDR2 FNYEAQ. Losses at the gene ends were 5 bases for V and 2 bases for J; bases not matched to a gene: 6. CDR3 sequence reads: CASSPIAGTTDTQYF. The CDR3 DNA follows: TGTGCCAGCAGCCCTATAGCGGGGACCACAGATACGCAGTATTTT.

The genes are TRBV9 and TRBJ2-7; the D gene is possibly TRBD1 (6 bases). The germline V and J ends were trimmed by 3 bases and 5 bases, with 15 bases remaining between them. Germline V gene data show CDR1 as SGDLS and CDR2 as YYNGEE. The CDR3 is 14 amino acids. Written as DNA, the CDR3 is TGTGCCAGCAGCGCCGGGACACGGTACAACGAGCAGTACTTC. It is translated as CASSAGTRYNEQYF. Full variable domain (missing parts from reference TRBV9 and TRBJ2-7): DSGVTQTPKHLITATGQRVTLRCSPRSGDLSVYWYQQSLDQGLQFLIQYYNGEERAKGNILERFSAQQFPDLHSELNLSSLELGDSALYFCASSAGTRYNEQYFGPGTRLTVT.

The rearrangement joins TRBV5-1 to TRBJ2-3; no clear D. The V and J ends lost 7 bases and 2 bases respectively, with 8 bases between them. Germline assignment: CDR1 SGHRS and CDR2 YFSETQ. CDR3 size: 12 residues. The DNA for the CDR3 is TGCGCCAGCGGCCAAACCACAGATACGCAGTATTTT. Encoded protein: CASGQTTDTQYF.

This clone was detected only once. V is TRBV27 and J is TRBJ2-7; 11 bases line up with TRBD2. The CDR3 sequence is 15 residues long. V was pared by 4 bases and J by 4 bases, with 6 bases of the junction left unmatched. The germline V gene has CDR1 MNHEY and CDR2 SMNVEV (reference sequence). The CDR3 spells CASSSISGGVYEQYF. The CDR3 nucleotides are TGTGCCAGCAGTTCCATTAGCGGGGGGGTTTACGAGCAGTACTTC.